This TCR beta chain was observed in a study of blood T cell repertoires in COVID-19 (dated by TCRdb to about 2020). Background on the whole study: The collaborator samples originated in the United States, Italy and Spain and spanned the acute and convalescent phases of COVID-19. The repertoires were made available in a free public database intended to serve as a resource for research on the immune response to SARS-CoV-2. Sample metadata almost always included a de-identified subject ID, COVID-19 status, age in years and sex. The samples were drawn from the first 160 participants of the ongoing ImmuneRACE study and from 1,254 subjects provided by 6 global collaborators. Where available, HLA class I and class II types were obtained from metadata supplied by the sample provider rather than from assay-based typing. The prospective study material was composed of cDNA or gDNA derived from T cells, B-cell-depleted T cells, or PBMCs. Subjects who had been exposed to COVID-19, were actively infected with it, or had recovered from it provided the deeply sampled blood TCRbeta repertoires that made up the dataset.

In Seattle, one collaborating source enrolled patients while the infection was active and tracked those patients longitudinally over the course of disease. Collaborating institutions collected whole blood in K2EDTA tubes following their own protocols. For TCRbeta analysis, collaborator samples were shipped as frozen whole blood, as isolated PBMCs, or as DNA extracted from either sample type. Study-level results and caveats: How much clinical and demographic metadata was included differed by source and by participant, and the metadata was provided uncurated.

Note on this clone: Its antigen remains unidentified. The sample holds no much larger clone one base away, and base qualities are not on file.

V and J lose 5 bases and 5 bases, and a span of 13 bases separates them. According to the germline V gene, CDR1 reads MDHEN and CDR2 reads SYDVKM. The CDR3 starts with the cysteine, ends with the phenylalanine, and has 13 residues. Only the CDR3 part of the read is kept: 39 bases, read in frame from the first base. TCRbeta CDR3 regions were amplified from genomic DNA using the immunoSEQ Assay, a bias-controlled multiplex PCR. On the authors' methods: The number of nucleated cells in each sample was estimated by amplification of reference gene primers within the assay. Sequence reads were collapsed and filtered to measure the absolute abundance of every unique TCRbeta CDR3 rearrangement. For each sample, productive Simpson clonality was calculated by taking the square root of Simpson's diversity index across productive rearrangements. The source is immuneACCESS, and TCRdb retained only in-frame sequences with V and J called. Part of the clones is not carried over; for the studies checked, unresolved V genes explain less than half of this, and the remainder is unexplained. V and J calls and clone size come straight from that table; D and trimming were deduced from the DNA. The table for this sample lists approximately 100,000 clones; about 79% of them were counted only once. 5% to 8% of the sample lies in the top ten.

The chain joins TRBV28 to TRBJ2-7; TRBD2 is perhaps the D gene, given 5 matching bases. The TCR originated in a man older than 75 with COVID-19, enrolled during active disease. The sequenced material came from peripheral blood. The CDR3 sequence is CASSSGQLDEQYF. The DNA reads TGTGCCAGCAGTAGCGGTCAGCTGGACGAGCAGTACTTC.